This T cell receptor (beta chain) was documented in a study of tumor-infiltrating lymphocytes in primary liver carcinoma. Comments on this clonotype: Relative to the germline gene, one junction end is altered; a read error may explain this.

The study co-extracted DNA and RNA from around 20-30 mg of unsorted bulk tissue. TCR beta cDNA was prepared out of 500 ng total RNA by means of a constant-region primer. Libraries of TCR beta came from three nested multiplex PCR rounds with slightly modified ARM-PCR. TCRdb re-analysed the multiplex PCR reads in MiXCR, keeping a single row per CDR3 protein. Seen here are about 92,000 distinct CDR3 sequences, 68% observed once, and the top ten hold around 30%. The origin of this receptor is a man in his forties with primary liver carcinoma and hepatitis B virus infection. Specimen: tumor-adjacent normal liver tissue.

For the CDR3, the DNA is TGCACCAGCAGCTTGGGGGCTAGCGGTTCTAGCACAGATACGCAGTATTTT. Protein product: CTSSLGASGSSTDTQYF. The gene calls are TRBV5-1 and TRBJ2-3, with a possible D match to TRBD2 (7 bases). The CDR3 length is 17 residues. The germline V gene encodes CDR1 SGHRS and CDR2 YFSETQ.